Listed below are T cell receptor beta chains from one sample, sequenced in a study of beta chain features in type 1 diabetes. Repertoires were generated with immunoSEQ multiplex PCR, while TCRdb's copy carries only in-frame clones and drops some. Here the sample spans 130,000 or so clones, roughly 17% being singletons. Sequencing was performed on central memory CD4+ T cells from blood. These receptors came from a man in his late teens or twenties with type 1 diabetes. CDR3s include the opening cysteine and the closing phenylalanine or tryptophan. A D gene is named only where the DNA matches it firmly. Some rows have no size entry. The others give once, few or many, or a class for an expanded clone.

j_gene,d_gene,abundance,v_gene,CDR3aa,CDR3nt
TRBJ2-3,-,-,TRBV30,CAWNELRRSSTDTQYF,TGTGCCTGGAATGAATTGAGGCGGTCTAGCACAGATACGCAGTATTTT
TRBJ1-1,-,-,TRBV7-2,CASSPISPFRDTEAFF,TGTGCCAGCAGCCCCATTTCCCCTTTCCGGGACACTGAAGCTTTCTTT
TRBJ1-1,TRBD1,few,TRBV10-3,CAISGDRDLTEAFF,TGTGCCATCAGTGGAGACAGGGATCTGACTGAAGCTTTCTTT
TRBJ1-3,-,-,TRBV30,CAWSNGDRNTIYF,TGTGCCTGGAGTAACGGTGATCGAAACACCATATATTTT
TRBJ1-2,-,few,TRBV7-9,CASSLVPGDTYGYTF,TGTGCCAGCAGCTTAGTACCCGGGGACACCTATGGCTACACCTTC
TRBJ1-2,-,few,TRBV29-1,CSPGPRDGYTF,TGCAGCCCCGGACCGCGGGATGGCTACACCTTC
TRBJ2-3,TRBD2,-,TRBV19,CASSIRARGLATDTQYF,TGTGCCAGTAGTATACGGGCAAGGGGACTAGCAACAGATACGCAGTATTTT
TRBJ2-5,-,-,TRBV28,CASSFGPETQYF,TGTGCCAGCAGTTTCGGACCAGAGACCCAGTACTTC
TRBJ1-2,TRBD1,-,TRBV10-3,CAITTDRSYGYTF,TGTGCCATCACTACGGACAGGAGCTATGGCTACACCTTC
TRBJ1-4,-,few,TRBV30,CAWSSRGEKLFF,TGTGCCTGGAGTTCCCGGGGTGAAAAACTGTTTTTT
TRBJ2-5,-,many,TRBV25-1,CASNLGVWGQETQYF,TGTGCCAGCAATCTGGGCGTTTGGGGCCAAGAGACCCAGTACTTC
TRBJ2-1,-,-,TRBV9,CASSPTWTYNEQFF,TGTGCCAGCAGCCCCACTTGGACCTACAATGAGCAGTTCTTC
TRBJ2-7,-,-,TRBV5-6,CASSFTRALSNEQYF,TGTGCCAGCAGCTTCACAAGGGCGCTGTCCAACGAGCAGTACTTC
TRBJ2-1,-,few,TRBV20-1,CSARTDNEQFF,TGCAGTGCTAGAACAGACAATGAGCAGTTCTTC
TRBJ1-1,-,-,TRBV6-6,CASRRDMNTEAFF,TGTGCCAGCAGAAGGGACATGAACACTGAAGCTTTCTTT
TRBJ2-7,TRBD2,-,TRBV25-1,CASSASREREGYEQYF,TGTGCCAGCAGTGCGAGCCGCGAGCGGGAGGGCTACGAGCAGTACTTC
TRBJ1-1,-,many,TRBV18,CASSVTGSTEAFF,TGTGCCAGCTCAGTAACAGGGTCCACTGAAGCTTTCTTT
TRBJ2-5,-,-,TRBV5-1,CASSREIQETQYF,TGCGCCAGCAGCCGTGAGATCCAAGAGACCCAGTACTTC
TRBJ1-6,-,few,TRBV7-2,CASSAVGQGYSPLHF,TGTGCCAGCAGCGCCGTTGGGCAGGGTTACTCACCCCTCCACTTT
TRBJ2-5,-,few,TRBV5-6,CASSLVVAVTMNF,TGTGCCAGCAGCTTGGTGGTAGCGGTGACAATGAACTTC
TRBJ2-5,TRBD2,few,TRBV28,CASSLLAGGAETQYF,TGTGCCAGCAGTTTACTAGCGGGGGGTGCCGAGACCCAGTACTTC
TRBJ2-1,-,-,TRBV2,CASSDMDWSSYNEQFF,TGTGCCAGCAGTGACATGGACTGGAGCTCCTACAATGAGCAGTTCTTC
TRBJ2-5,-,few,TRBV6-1,CASSEGKTQYF,TGTGCCAGCAGTGAGGGGAAGACCCAGTACTTC
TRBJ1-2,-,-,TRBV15,CATSRDTNRARGYTF,TGTGCCACCAGCAGAGATACGAACAGGGCTAGGGGCTACACCTTC
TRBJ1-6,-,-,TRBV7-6,CASSSGTANSPLHF,TGTGCCAGCAGCTCCGGGACCGCTAATTCACCCCTCCACTTT
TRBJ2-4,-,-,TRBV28,CASSLSGSSKLDIQYF,TGTGCCAGCAGTTTGTCAGGCTCCTCTAAACTGGACATTCAGTACTTC
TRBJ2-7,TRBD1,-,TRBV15,CATSSRTGEEQYF,TGTGCCACCAGCTCCAGGACAGGCGAAGAGCAGTACTTC
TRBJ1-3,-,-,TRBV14,CASSQSGSSGNTIYF,TGTGCCAGCAGCCAATCGGGCAGCTCTGGAAACACCATATATTTT
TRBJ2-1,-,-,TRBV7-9,CASSANRVGNEQFF,TGTGCCAGCAGTGCTAACAGGGTCGGCAATGAGCAGTTCTTC
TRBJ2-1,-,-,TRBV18,CASSPDGLGQFF,TGTGCCAGCTCACCAGACGGCTTAGGGCAGTTCTTC
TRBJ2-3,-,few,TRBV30,CAWSAPPLNTDTQYF,TGTGCCTGGAGTGCCCCCCCCTTAAATACAGATACGCAGTATTTT
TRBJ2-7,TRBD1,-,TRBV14,CASSRTGPEQYF,TGTGCCAGCAGCCGGACAGGTCCCGAGCAGTACTTC
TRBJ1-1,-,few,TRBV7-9,CASSLMGESTEAFF,TGTGCCAGCAGCCTCATGGGGGAGTCCACTGAAGCTTTCTTT
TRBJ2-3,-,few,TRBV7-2,CASSSWVTDTQYF,TGTGCCAGCAGCTCGTGGGTCACAGATACGCAGTATTTT
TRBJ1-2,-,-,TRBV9,CASSGDSGTLYGYTF,TGTGCCAGCAGCGGAGACAGCGGGACCCTATATGGCTACACCTTC
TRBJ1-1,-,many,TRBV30,CAWSSLNQGRTEAFF,TGTGCCTGGAGTTCCCTCAACCAGGGGAGGACTGAAGCTTTCTTT
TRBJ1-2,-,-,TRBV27,CASSWQGHNYGYTF,TGTGCCAGCAGTTGGCAGGGCCACAACTATGGCTACACCTTC
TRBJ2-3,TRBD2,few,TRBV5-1,CASSPGLGTDTQYF,TGCGCCAGCAGCCCCGGACTAGGCACAGATACGCAGTATTTT
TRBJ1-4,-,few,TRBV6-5,CASSPRRATNEKLFF,TGTGCCAGCAGCCCCCGACGAGCAACTAATGAAAAACTGTTTTTT
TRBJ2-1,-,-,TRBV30,CAWSVSSGGVGNEQFF,TGTGCCTGGAGTGTATCTTCAGGCGGCGTAGGCAATGAGCAGTTCTTC
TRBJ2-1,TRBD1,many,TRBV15,CATSGAGTAVHEQFF,TGTGCCACCAGCGGGGCCGGGACAGCGGTCCATGAGCAGTTCTTC
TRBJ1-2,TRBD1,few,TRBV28,CASSLRGRGYTF,TGTGCCAGCAGTTTAAGGGGGCGCGGCTACACCTTC
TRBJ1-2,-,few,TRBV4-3,CASADIYGYTF,TGCGCCAGCGCAGATATCTATGGCTACACCTTC
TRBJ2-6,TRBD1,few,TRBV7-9,CASPRAGTANSGANVLTF,TGTGCCAGCCCCCGAGCCGGGACAGCCAACTCTGGGGCCAACGTCCTGACTTTC
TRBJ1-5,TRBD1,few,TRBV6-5,CASSRDREAIQPQHF,TGTGCCAGCAGTCGAGACAGGGAGGCAATTCAGCCCCAGCATTTT
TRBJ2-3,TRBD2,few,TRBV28,CASSLDYGLVADTQYF,TGTGCCAGCAGTCTAGACTATGGACTAGTTGCGGATACGCAGTATTTT
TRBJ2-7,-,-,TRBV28,CASSLNSYEQYF,TGTGCCAGCAGTTTAAACTCCTACGAGCAGTACTTC
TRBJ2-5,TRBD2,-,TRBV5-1,CASSWVLAGVQETQYF,TGCGCCAGCAGCTGGGTCCTAGCGGGAGTACAAGAGACCCAGTACTTC
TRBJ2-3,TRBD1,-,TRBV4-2,CASSPVGTESDTQYF,TGTGCCAGCAGCCCGGTGGGGACAGAATCAGATACGCAGTATTTT
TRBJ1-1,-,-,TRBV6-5,CASSDPMNTEAFF,TGTGCCAGCAGCGACCCAATGAACACTGAAGCTTTCTTT
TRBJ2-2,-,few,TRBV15,CATSRAQAGELFF,TGTGCCACCAGCAGAGCTCAGGCCGGGGAGCTGTTTTTT
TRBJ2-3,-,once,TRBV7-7,CASSLQGGDGDTQYF,TGTGCTAGCAGCCTACAGGGTGGGGATGGGGATACGCAGTATTTT